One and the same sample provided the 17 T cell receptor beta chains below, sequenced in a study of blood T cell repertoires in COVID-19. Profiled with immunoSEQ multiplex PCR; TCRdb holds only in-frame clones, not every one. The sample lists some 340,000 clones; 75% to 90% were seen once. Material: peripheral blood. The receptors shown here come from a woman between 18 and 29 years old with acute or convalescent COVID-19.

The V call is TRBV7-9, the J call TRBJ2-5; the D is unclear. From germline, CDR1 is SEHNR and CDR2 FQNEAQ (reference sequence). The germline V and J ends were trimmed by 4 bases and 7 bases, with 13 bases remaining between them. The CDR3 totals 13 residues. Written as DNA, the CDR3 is TGTGCCAGCAGCTCCGGGTCCGTCTGGACCCAGTACTTC. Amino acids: CASSSGSVWTQYF.

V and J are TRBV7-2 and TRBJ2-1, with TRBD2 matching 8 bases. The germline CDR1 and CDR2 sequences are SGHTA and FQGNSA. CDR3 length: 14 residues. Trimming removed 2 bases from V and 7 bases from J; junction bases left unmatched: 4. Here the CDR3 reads CASSLSGRVNEQFF. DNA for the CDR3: TGTGCCAGCAGCTTATCCGGGAGGGTAAATGAGCAGTTCTTC.

The CDR3 is CASDVGGGTDTQYF. Written as DNA, the CDR3 is TGTGCCAGCGATGTGGGGGGGGGTACAGATACGCAGTATTTT. The chain combines TRBV6-5 with TRBJ2-3; 7 bases map to TRBD2. With 8 bases clipped from V and 3 bases from J, the junction kept 8 bases outside the gene matches. CDR1 is MNHEY, CDR2 SVGAGI, per germline. This CDR3 region has 14 residues.

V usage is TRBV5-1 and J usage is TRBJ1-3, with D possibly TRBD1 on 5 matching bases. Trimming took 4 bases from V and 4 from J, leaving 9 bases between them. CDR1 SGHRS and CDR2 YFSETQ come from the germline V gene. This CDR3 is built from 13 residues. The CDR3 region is CASSLGLGNTIYF. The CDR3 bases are TGCGCCAGCAGCCTGGGACTGGGAAACACCATATATTTT.

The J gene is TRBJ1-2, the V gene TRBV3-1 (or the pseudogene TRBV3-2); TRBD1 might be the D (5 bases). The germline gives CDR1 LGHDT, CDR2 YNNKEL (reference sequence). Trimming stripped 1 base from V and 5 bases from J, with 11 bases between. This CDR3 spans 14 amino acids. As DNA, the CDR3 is TGTGCCAGCAGCCAAGCGGACATGGGGTATGGCTACACCTTC. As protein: CASSQADMGYGYTF.

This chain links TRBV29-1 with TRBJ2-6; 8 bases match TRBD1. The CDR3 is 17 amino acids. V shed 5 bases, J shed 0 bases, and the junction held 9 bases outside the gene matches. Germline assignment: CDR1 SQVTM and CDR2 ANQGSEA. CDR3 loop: CSVQFGTGDSGANVLTF. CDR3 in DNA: TGCAGCGTTCAATTCGGGACAGGCGACTCTGGGGCCAACGTCCTGACTTTC.

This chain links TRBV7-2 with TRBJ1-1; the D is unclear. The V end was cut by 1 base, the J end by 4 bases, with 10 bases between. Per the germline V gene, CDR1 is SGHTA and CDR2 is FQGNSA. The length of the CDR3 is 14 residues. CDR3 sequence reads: CASSLVLDSTEAFF. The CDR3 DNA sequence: TGTGCCAGCAGCTTAGTTCTGGACTCCACTGAAGCTTTCTTT.

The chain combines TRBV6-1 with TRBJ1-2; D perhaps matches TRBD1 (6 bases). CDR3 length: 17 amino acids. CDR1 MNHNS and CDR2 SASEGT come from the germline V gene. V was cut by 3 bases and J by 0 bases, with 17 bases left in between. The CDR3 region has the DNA TGTGCCAGCAGTGATTTACAGGACAGAAGTACTAACTATGGCTACACCTTC. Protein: CASSDLQDRSTNYGYTF.

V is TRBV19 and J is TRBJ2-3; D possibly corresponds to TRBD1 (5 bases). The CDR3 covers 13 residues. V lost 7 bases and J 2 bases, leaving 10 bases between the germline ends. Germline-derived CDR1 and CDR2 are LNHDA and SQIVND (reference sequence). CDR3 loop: CASKQANTDTQYF. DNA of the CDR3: TGTGCCAGTAAACAGGCAAACACAGATACGCAGTATTTT.

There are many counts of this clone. The CDR3 reads CASSSTGGDRNQPQHF. CDR3 bases: TGTGCCAGCAGCTCGACAGGGGGCGATCGCAATCAGCCCCAGCATTTT. This sequence joins TRBV6-6 and TRBJ1-5; TRBD1 matches 10 bases. Looked up from germline, CDR1 is MNHNY and CDR2 is SVGAGI (reference sequence). With V trimmed by 6 bases and J by 2 bases, 7 bases remained unmatched. This CDR3 spans 16 amino acids.

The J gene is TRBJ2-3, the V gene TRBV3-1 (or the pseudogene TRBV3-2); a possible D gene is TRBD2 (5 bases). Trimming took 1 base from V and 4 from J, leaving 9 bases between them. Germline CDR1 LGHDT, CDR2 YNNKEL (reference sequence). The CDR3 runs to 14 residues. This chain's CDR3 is CASSQGAEADTQYF. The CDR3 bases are TGTGCCAGCAGCCAAGGTGCGGAGGCAGATACGCAGTATTTT.

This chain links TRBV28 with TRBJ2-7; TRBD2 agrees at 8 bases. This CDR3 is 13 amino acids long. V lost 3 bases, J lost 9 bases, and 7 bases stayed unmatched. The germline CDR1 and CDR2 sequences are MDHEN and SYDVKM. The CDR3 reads CASSLRREAWQYF. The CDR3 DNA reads TGTGCCAGCAGTTTGAGGCGGGAGGCATGGCAGTACTTC. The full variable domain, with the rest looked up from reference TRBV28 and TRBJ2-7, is DVKVTQSSRYLVKRTGEKVFLECVQDMDHENMFWYRQDPGLGLRLIYFSYDVKMKEKGDIPEGYSVSREKKERFSLILESASTNQTSMYLCASSLRREAWQYFGPGTRLTVT.

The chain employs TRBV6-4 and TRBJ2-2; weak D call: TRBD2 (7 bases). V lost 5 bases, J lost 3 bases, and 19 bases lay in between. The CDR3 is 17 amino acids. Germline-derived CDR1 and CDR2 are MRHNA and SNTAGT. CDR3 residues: CASSRGGGSQDTGELFF. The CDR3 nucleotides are TGTGCCAGCAGTCGAGGGGGGGGGAGCCAAGACACCGGGGAGCTGTTTTTT.

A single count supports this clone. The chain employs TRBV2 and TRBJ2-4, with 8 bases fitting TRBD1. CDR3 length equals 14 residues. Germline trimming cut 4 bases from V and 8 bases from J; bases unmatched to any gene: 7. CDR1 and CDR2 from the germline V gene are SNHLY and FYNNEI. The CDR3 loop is CASSAQGAEDIQYF. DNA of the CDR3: TGTGCCAGCAGTGCCCAGGGGGCGGAAGACATTCAGTACTTC.

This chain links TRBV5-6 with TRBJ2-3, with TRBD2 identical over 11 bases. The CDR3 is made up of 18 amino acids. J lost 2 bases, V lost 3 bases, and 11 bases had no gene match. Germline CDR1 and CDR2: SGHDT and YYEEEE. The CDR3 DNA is TGTGCCAGCAGCTCGGGGACTAGCGGCCCTCCACCCACAGATACGCAGTATTTT. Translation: CASSSGTSGPPPTDTQYF.

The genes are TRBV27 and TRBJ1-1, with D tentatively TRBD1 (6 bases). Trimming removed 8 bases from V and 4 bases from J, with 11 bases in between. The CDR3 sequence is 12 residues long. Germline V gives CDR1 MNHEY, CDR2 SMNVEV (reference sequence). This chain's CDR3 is CASRTGFTEAFF. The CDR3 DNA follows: TGTGCCAGCCGCACAGGGTTCACTGAAGCTTTCTTT.

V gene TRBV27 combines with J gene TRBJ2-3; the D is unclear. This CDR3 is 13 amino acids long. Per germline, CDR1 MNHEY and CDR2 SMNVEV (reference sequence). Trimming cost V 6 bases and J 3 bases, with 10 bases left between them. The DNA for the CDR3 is TGTGCCAGCAGCTACGGTCGAACAGATACGCAGTATTTT. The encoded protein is CASSYGRTDTQYF.